This passage covers 13 T cell receptor beta chains from one sample sequenced in a study of CD8 T cells in Susac syndrome (dated by TCRdb to the late 2010s). Preparation of the library involved the immunoSEQ multiplex PCR assay. RNA was extracted with the RNeasy kit and roughly 0.5 to 1 ug was reverse transcribed using random hexamers. TCRdb passed the public sequencing reads through fastp at Q25 and MiXCR, retaining productive beta sequences. Each CDR3 protein gets just one entry, which takes the most common genes and DNA from the rows behind it. This sample holds 180,000 or so distinct CDR3 sequences; around 94% were observed only once. Clones ranked in the top ten supply roughly 0.13% of the sample. Material: CD4+ T cells from PBMCs. All receptors come from a human donor in good health.

The chain employs TRBV20-1 and TRBJ2-7, with 7 bases matching TRBD1. The trim removed 1 base at V and 4 bases at J, leaving 4 bases unmatched. Germline-derived CDR1 and CDR2 are DFQATT and SNEGSKA (reference sequence). This CDR3 is 13 amino acids long. DNA of the CDR3: TGCAGTGCTAGAGCCGGGACAGCATACGAGCAGTACTTC. Protein: CSARAGTAYEQYF.

The gene calls are TRBV5-4 and TRBJ2-3, with 11 positions matching TRBD2. This CDR3 region has 16 residues. Germline-derived CDR1 and CDR2 are SGHNT and YYREEE (reference sequence). With V trimmed by 1 base and J by 6 bases, 7 bases remained unmatched. CDR3 sequence: CASSLSSGGAGDTQYF. The CDR3 DNA reads TGTGCCAGCAGCTTGAGTAGCGGGGGGGCCGGGGATACGCAGTATTTT.

The chain joins TRBV7-2 to TRBJ1-2; D remains unclear. Trimming took off 2 bases at V and 6 bases at J, with 16 bases between the two ends. Germline CDR1 SGHTA, CDR2 FQGNSA. The CDR3 is 15 amino acids. In DNA form, the CDR3 reads TGTGCCAGCAGCTTAAGCGCGCTTGGTCTAGATGGCTACACCTTC. Amino acid sequence: CASSLSALGLDGYTF.

This sequence joins TRBV12-3 or TRBV12-4 and TRBJ2-3; 11 bases map to TRBD2. V trimming: 5 bases; J trimming: 6 bases; junction bases outside the gene matches: 13. The CDR3 covers 17 residues. CDR3 nucleotides: TGTGCCAGCAGTCCCCTGGGTTCTAGCGGGGGGACGGATACGCAGTATTTT. Protein product: CASSPLGSSGGTDTQYF.

The CDR3 DNA follows: TGTGCCTGGAGTCCTCCCGGACTAGCGGGGTACGAGCAGTACTTC. It specifies CAWSPPGLAGYEQYF. The chain is built from TRBV30 and TRBJ2-7, with 12 bases fitting TRBD2. Unmatched junction bases numbered 6, after V lost 2 bases and J lost 4 bases. Germline V gene lookup returns CDR1 GTSNPN and CDR2 SVGIG (reference sequence). The CDR3 runs to 15 residues.

This chain links TRBV20-1 with TRBJ2-1; TRBD1 might be the D (5 bases). V lost 1 base and J lost 1, with 17 bases in between. The CDR3 contains 17 residues. The germline gives CDR1 DFQATT, CDR2 SNEGSKA (reference sequence). In DNA form, the CDR3 reads TGCAGTGCTAGAGCTCCGCCAGGGCTTTATTCCTACAATGAGCAGTTCTTC. Amino acids: CSARAPPGLYSYNEQFF.

The chain carries TRBV4-3 and TRBJ2-6, with D possibly being TRBD2 (5 bases). V was trimmed by 0 bases and J by 2 bases, leaving 8 bases between them. CDR3 length: 16 residues. Per the germline V gene, CDR1 is LGHNA and CDR2 is YSLEER. This CDR3 is CASSQEVGAGANVLTF. The CDR3 region has the DNA TGCGCCAGCAGCCAAGAGGTCGGGGCTGGGGCCAACGTCCTGACTTTC.

This rearrangement joins TRBV4-3 to TRBJ1-6; 8 positions agree with TRBD1. This CDR3 spans 14 amino acids. Germline V gene lookup returns CDR1 LGHNA and CDR2 YSLEER. V gave up 4 bases and J gave up 9 bases; unmatched junction bases: 5. The CDR3 sequence is CASSRDRGRSPLHF. The CDR3 DNA reads as TGCGCCAGCAGCCGCGACAGGGGTCGTTCACCCCTCCACTTT.

The chain combines TRBV20-1 with TRBJ2-7, with D uncertain. Germline V gives CDR1 DFQATT, CDR2 SNEGSKA (reference sequence). The V end lost 6 bases, the J end lost 4 bases, and 13 bases lay between the germline ends. The CDR3 loop spans 12 amino acids. CDR3 sequence (DNA): TGCAGTGCCGAGGACGGTTTATACGAGCAGTACTTC. Encoded protein: CSAEDGLYEQYF.

This chain uses TRBV25-1 with TRBJ2-7; D may match TRBD1 or TRBD2 (6 bases each). Germline CDR1 is MGHDK and CDR2 is SYGVNS. The ends were cut back, 6 bases at V and 3 bases at J, with 15 bases in the middle. The CDR3 spans 14 residues. The DNA of the CDR3 is TGTGCCAGCAGGGGTACGGGGGCCCACTACGAGCAGTACTTC. It yields the protein CASRGTGAHYEQYF.

This clonotype showed up just once. The chain couples TRBV28 to TRBJ2-1, with D possibly being TRBD2 (5 bases). CDR3 length: 13 amino acids. Germline-derived CDR1 and CDR2 are MDHEN and SYDVKM. Between the trimmed V and J ends, which lost 3 bases and 12 bases, there was a span of 15 bases. The CDR3 protein is CASSLGYGDMQFF. In DNA, the CDR3 is TGTGCCAGCAGTTTGGGTTACGGGGATATGCAGTTCTTC.

The chain uses TRBV7-6 and TRBJ2-5; 7 positions match TRBD1. CDR3 length equals 15 residues. V trimming: 4 bases; J trimming: 1 base; junction bases outside the gene matches: 6. CDR1 is SGHVS, CDR2 FNYEAQ, per germline. Here the CDR3 reads CASSSDRAFQETQYF. CDR3 bases: TGTGCCAGCAGCTCCGACAGGGCCTTCCAAGAGACCCAGTACTTC.

This chain uses TRBV20-1 with TRBJ2-3; 9 bases are shared with TRBD2. V shed 6 bases and J 4 bases; nucleotides not matched to a gene: 8. Germline CDR1 DFQATT, CDR2 SNEGSKA (reference sequence). The CDR3 sequence is 14 residues long. The CDR3 coding sequence is TGCAGTGCAGTTCCGGGACTAGCCCCAGATACGCAGTATTTT. Amino acids: CSAVPGLAPDTQYF.